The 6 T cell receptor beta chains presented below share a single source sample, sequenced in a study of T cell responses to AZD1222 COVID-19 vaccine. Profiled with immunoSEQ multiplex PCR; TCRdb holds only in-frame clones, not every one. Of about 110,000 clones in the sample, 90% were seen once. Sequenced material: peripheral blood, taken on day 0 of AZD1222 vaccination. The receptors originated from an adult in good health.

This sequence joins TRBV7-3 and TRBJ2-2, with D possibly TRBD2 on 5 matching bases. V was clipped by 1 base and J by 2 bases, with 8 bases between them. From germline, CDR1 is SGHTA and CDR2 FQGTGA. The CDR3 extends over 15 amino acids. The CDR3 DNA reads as TGTGCCAGCAGCTTAATAGCGCCCAACACCGGGGAGCTGTTTTTT. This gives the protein CASSLIAPNTGELFF.

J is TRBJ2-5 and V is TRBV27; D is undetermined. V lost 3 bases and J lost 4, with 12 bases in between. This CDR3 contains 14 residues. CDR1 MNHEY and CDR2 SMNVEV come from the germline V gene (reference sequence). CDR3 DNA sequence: TGTGCCAGCAGTTTTTTGCCTAGTTTAGAGACCCAGTACTTC. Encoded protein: CASSFLPSLETQYF.

The CDR3 nucleotides read TGTGCCAGCAGCCTCACAGGGGCGAACACCGGGGAGCTGTTTTTT. It encodes CASSLTGANTGELFF. The J gene is TRBJ2-2, the V gene TRBV11-2; 7 bases agree with TRBD1. The V segment lost 5 bases and the J segment 0 bases; nucleotides outside the gene matches: 3. This CDR3 region has 15 residues. CDR1 and CDR2 (germline): SGHAT, FQNNGV. The entire variable domain, with the rest obtained from reference TRBV11-2 and TRBJ2-2, is as follows: EAGVAQSPRYKIIEKRQSVAFWCNPISGHATLYWYQQILGQGPKLLIQFQNNGVVDDSQLPKDRFSAERLKGVDSTLKIQPAKLEDSAVYLCASSLTGANTGELFFGEGSRLTVL.

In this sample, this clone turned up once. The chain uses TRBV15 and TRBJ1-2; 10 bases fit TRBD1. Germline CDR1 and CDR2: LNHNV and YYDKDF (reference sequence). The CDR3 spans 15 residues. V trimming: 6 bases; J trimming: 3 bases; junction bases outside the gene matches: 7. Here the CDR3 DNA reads TGTGCCACCAGAACAACGACAGGGGGCGACTATGGCTACACCTTC. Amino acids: CATRTTTGGDYGYTF. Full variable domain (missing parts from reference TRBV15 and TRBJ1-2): DAMVIQNPRYQVTQFGKPVTLSCSQTLNHNVMYWYQQKSSQAPKLLFHYYDKDFNNEADTPDNFQSRRPNTSFCFLDIRSPGLGDTAMYLCATRTTTGGDYGYTFGSGTRLTVV.

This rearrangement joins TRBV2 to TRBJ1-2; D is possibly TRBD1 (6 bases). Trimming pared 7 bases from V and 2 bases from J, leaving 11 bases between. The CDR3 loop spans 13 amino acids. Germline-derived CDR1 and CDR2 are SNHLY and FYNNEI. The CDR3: CASISGVNYGYTF. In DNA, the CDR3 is TGTGCCAGCATCTCAGGGGTCAACTATGGCTACACCTTC.

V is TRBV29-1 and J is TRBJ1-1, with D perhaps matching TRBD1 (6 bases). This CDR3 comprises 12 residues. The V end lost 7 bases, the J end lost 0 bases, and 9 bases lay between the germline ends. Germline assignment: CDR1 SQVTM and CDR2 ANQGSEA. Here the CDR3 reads CSARTVNTEAFF. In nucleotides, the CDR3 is TGCAGCGCCCGGACAGTGAACACTGAAGCTTTCTTT.